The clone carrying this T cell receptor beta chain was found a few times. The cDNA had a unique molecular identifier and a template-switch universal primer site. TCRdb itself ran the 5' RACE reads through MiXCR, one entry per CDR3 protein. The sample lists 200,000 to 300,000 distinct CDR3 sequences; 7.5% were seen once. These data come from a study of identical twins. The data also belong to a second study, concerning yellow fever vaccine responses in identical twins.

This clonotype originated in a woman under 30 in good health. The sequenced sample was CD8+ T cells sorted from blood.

The CDR3 DNA sequence: TGCAGTGCTAGCCACGGACAGGGGAACACCATATATTTT. This codes for CSASHGQGNTIYF. This sequence joins TRBV20-1 and TRBJ1-3; 9 bases agree with TRBD1. The CDR3 loop spans 13 amino acids. CDR1 is DFQATT, CDR2 SNEGSKA, per germline (reference sequence). After removal of 3 bases from V and 7 bases from J, the junction contained 4 bases not matched to a gene.